The 30 T cell receptor beta chains reported below all come from one sample, sequenced in a study of shared clonotypes between healthy human individuals. Sequencing used immunoSEQ multiplex PCR; TCRdb keeps in-frame clones, though not all of them. The repertoire holds about 460,000 clones, with roughly three quarters as singletons. The sample consisted of PBMCs. The receptors shown here come from a woman between 40 and 55 years old in good health. Some clones in this sample may be carry-over from other donors' samples.

The genes are TRBV7-9 and TRBJ2-7; D gene ambiguous. Germline V gives CDR1 SEHNR, CDR2 FQNEAQ (reference sequence). This CDR3 contains 16 residues. V gave up 1 base and J gave up 0 bases, with 13 bases separating them. DNA of the CDR3: TGTGCCAGCAGCTTAGTGGGTGGCAGGAGCTCCTACGAGCAGTACTTC. Protein sequence: CASSLVGGRSSYEQYF. Drawing the rest from reference TRBV7-9 and TRBJ2-7, the complete variable domain is DTGVSQNPRHKITKRGQNVTFRCDPISEHNRLYWYRQTLGQGPEFLTYFQNEAQLEKSRLLSDRFSAERPKGSFSTLEIQRTEQGDSAMYLCASSLVGGRSSYEQYFGPGTRLTVT.

Note on this clone: A much larger clone lies a single base off, so this may be a read error. The chain couples TRBV6-1 to TRBJ2-3; D unclear. Germline V lookup: CDR1 MNHNS, CDR2 SASEGT. V lost 6 bases and J 2 bases, leaving 6 bases between the germline ends. The length of the CDR3 is 12 residues. The CDR3 spells CASSPNTDTQYF. The CDR3 DNA reads as TGTGCCAGCAGCCCGAACACAGATACGCAGTATTTT.

The CDR3 is CASSARGTTLGEQYF. CDR3 coding DNA: TGTGCCAGCAGTGCCCGGGGAACGACTCTGGGCGAGCAGTACTTC. This chain connects TRBV27 to TRBJ2-7, with D perhaps TRBD2 (5 bases). The CDR3 sequence is 15 residues long. V shed 5 bases and J shed 6 bases, with 20 bases lying between them. The germline gives CDR1 MNHEY, CDR2 SMNVEV (reference sequence).

This clone was seen a single time. The J gene is TRBJ2-2, the V gene TRBV30; tentatively, D is TRBD1 or TRBD2 (5 bases each). V lost 0 bases and J lost 7, with 15 bases in between. The CDR3 length is 15 residues. Germline V gene data show CDR1 as GTSNPN and CDR2 as SVGIG (reference sequence). The CDR3 loop reads CAWSVEGRAGGELFF. The CDR3 nucleotides read TGTGCCTGGAGTGTGGAAGGCAGGGCGGGCGGGGAGCTGTTTTTT. The full variable domain, with the rest looked up from reference TRBV30 and TRBJ2-2, is SQTIHQWPATLVQPVGSPLSLECTVEGTSNPNLYWYRQAAGRGLQLLFYSVGIGQISSEVPQNLSASRPQDRQFILSSKKLLLSDSGFYLCAWSVEGRAGGELFFGEGSRLTVL.

Remarks on this clone: A far larger clone differs by one base, so this is likely a read error. The sample has other DNA sequences that encode this CDR3 too. This rearrangement joins TRBV4-1 to TRBJ1-1; D is unresolved. Germline V lookup: CDR1 MGHRA, CDR2 YSYEKL. The CDR3 sequence is 15 residues long. The CDR3 spells CASSQGSGGYTEAFF. In nucleotides, the CDR3 is TGCGCCAGCAGCCAGGGCTCGGGTGGGTACACTGAGGCTTTCTTT.

The chain is built from TRBV28 and TRBJ1-1; D possibly corresponds to TRBD1 (5 bases). Germline V gives CDR1 MDHEN, CDR2 SYDVKM. The CDR3 length is 13 residues. V lost 3 bases, J lost 11 bases, and 16 bases lay in between. The CDR3 DNA follows: TGTGCCAGCAGTTTGGGGCAGGCCCATGGGGCTTTCTTT. It encodes CASSLGQAHGAFF.

In its sample, this clone was seen a few times. This likely came from a read error, as a far larger clone is one base away. This chain links TRBV30 with TRBJ1-1; maybe TRBD1 (6 bases). The germline V gene has CDR1 GTSNPN and CDR2 SVGIG (reference sequence). The CDR3 sequence is 11 residues long. This chain's CDR3 is CTWRDMTEAFF. CDR3 coding DNA: TGTACCTGGAGGGACATGACTGAAGCTTTCTTT.

V and J are TRBV6-6 and TRBJ2-7; the D gene is possibly TRBD2 (5 bases). The CDR3 consists of 14 residues. The V gene lost 2 bases and the J gene lost 3 bases, with 11 bases spanning the gap. CDR1 and CDR2 (germline): MNHNY, SVGAGI (reference sequence). For the CDR3, the DNA is TGTGCCAGCAGTTACATCGGGAAGGTCTACGAGCAGTACTTC. This sequence encodes CASSYIGKVYEQYF.

The DNA for the CDR3 is TGTGCCAGCAGCTTACTTCGGGGCGATTACTCCTACGAGCAGTACTTC. It is translated as CASSLLRGDYSYEQYF. The rearrangement links TRBV11-2 to TRBJ2-7; TRBD1 or TRBD2 may be the D gene (5 bases each). The CDR3 extends over 16 amino acids. Germline-derived CDR1 and CDR2 are SGHAT and FQNNGV. Trimming took 2 bases from V and 0 from J, leaving 14 bases between them.

This clone was recorded once. The sample carries other DNA sequences with the same CDR3. The gene calls are TRBV6-6 and TRBJ2-6; TRBD2 matches at 8 bases. CDR1 MNHNY and CDR2 SVGAGI come from the germline V gene (reference sequence). CDR3 length: 16 amino acids. V shed 2 bases, J shed 0 bases, and the junction held 0 bases outside the gene matches. Here the CDR3 reads CASSYSGGSGANVLTF. The CDR3, as DNA: TGTGCCAGCAGTTACAGCGGGGGCTCTGGGGCCAACGTCCTGACTTTC.

This clone has just one count. Other DNA sequences from this sample encode an identical CDR3 as well. The chain links TRBV15 to TRBJ1-5; D is unresolved. The CDR3 length is 12 residues. CDR1 is LNHNV, CDR2 YYDKDF, per germline (reference sequence). V was pared by 0 bases and J by 5 bases, with 2 bases between. CDR3 nucleotides: TGTGCCACCAGCAGAGACCATCAGCCCCAGCATTTT. Translated: CATSRDHQPQHF. The full variable domain, in which reference TRBV15 and TRBJ1-5 provide the parts outside the CDR3, is DAMVIQNPRYQVTQFGKPVTLSCSQTLNHNVMYWYQQKSSQAPKLLFHYYDKDFNNEADTPDNFQSRRPNTSFCFLDIRSPGLGDTAMYLCATSRDHQPQHFGDGTRLSIL.

The gene calls are TRBV5-8 and TRBJ2-7; D possibly matches TRBD1 or TRBD2 (5 bases each). This CDR3 has 13 residues. V lost 1 base, J lost 5 bases, and 10 bases lay in between. The V gene's germline CDR1 is SGHTS and CDR2 YDEGEE. CDR3 amino acids: CASSLFRGDEQYF. The CDR3 nucleotides are TGTGCCAGCAGCTTGTTTCGGGGCGACGAGCAGTACTTC.

A single count supports this clone. One base separates it from a far larger clone, so it is likely a read error. Other DNA variants within this sample encode the same CDR3. The chain employs TRBV29-1 and TRBJ1-1; 7 nucleotides align to TRBD1. This CDR3 region has 11 residues. Per germline, CDR1 SQVTM and CDR2 ANQGSEA. V lost 6 bases, J lost 14 bases, and 12 bases stayed unmatched. This CDR3 is CSVSRQGAAFF. CDR3 DNA sequence: TGCAGCGTGTCGCGACAGGGCGCAGCCTTCTTT.

The chain recombines TRBV10-3 with TRBJ2-7, with 12 bases matching TRBD1. This CDR3 spans 16 amino acids. Germline V lookup: CDR1 ENHRY, CDR2 SYGVKD. With V trimmed by 4 bases and J by 1 base, 5 bases remained unmatched. The CDR3 here is CAISVPGQGASYEQYF. The CDR3 nucleotides are TGTGCCATCAGTGTCCCGGGACAGGGGGCATCCTACGAGCAGTACTTC.

The count of this clone is one. The chain links TRBV19 to TRBJ1-2; 7 nucleotides agree with TRBD1. V shed 6 bases, J shed 3 bases, and the junction held 10 bases outside the gene matches. Germline CDR1 and CDR2: LNHDA and SQIVND (reference sequence). This CDR3 is 15 amino acids long. The CDR3 sequence is CASSEIGTVYYGYTF. Here the CDR3 DNA reads TGTGCCAGTAGCGAAATCGGGACAGTCTACTATGGCTACACCTTC.

V usage is TRBV7-6 and J usage is TRBJ2-5; D is uncertain. V was pared by 3 bases and J by 5 bases, with 4 bases between. There are 11 residues in the CDR3. From germline, CDR1 is SGHVS and CDR2 FNYEAQ. The CDR3 DNA sequence: TGTGCCAGCAGCTTCAGCGAGACCCAGTACTTC. Amino acids: CASSFSETQYF.

As for this clone: A single base is all that separates this from a far larger clone, so a read error is likely. The same CDR3 arises from other DNA sequences in this sample as well. The chain combines TRBV18 with TRBJ2-7; D gene uncertain. V lost 3 bases to trimming and J lost 2 bases, with 8 bases between them. The CDR3 sequence is 13 residues long. Germline V CDR1 and CDR2: KGHSH, LQKENI. The CDR3 DNA reads as TGTGCCAGCTCACCGCCTAGTACCTACGAGCAGTACTTC. Its translation: CASSPPSTYEQYF. Drawing the rest from reference TRBV18 and TRBJ2-7, the complete variable domain is NAGVMQNPRHLVRRRGQEARLRCSPMKGHSHVYWYRQLPEEGLKFMVYLQKENIIDESGMPKERFSAEFPKEGPSILRIQQVVRGDSAAYFCASSPPSTYEQYFGPGTRLTVT.

The chain joins TRBV11-2 to TRBJ1-1; D unclear. CDR3 length: 13 residues. Germline V gene lookup returns CDR1 SGHAT and CDR2 FQNNGV. V was pared by 1 base and J by 1 base, with 4 bases between. The CDR3 DNA reads TGTGCCAGCAGCTTAGTCCCGAACACTGAAGCTTTCTTT. Translated, it gives CASSLVPNTEAFF.

The rearrangement joins TRBV10-2 to TRBJ2-7; 15 bases fit TRBD2. The CDR3 is made up of 16 amino acids. V dropped 8 bases and J dropped 6; count of bases not matched to a gene: 11. Germline CDR1 WSHSY, CDR2 SAAADI. CDR3 coding DNA: TGCGCCAGCGGGACTAGCGGGAGGAGGGGGTCGCGCGAGCAGTACTTC. It codes for CASGTSGRRGSREQYF.

This clone was recorded a few times. The V and J genes are TRBV30 and TRBJ2-7; D is undetermined. The J call is doubtful: the DNA matches TRBJ2-5 better. The CDR3 extends over 15 amino acids. Germline V gene lookup returns CDR1 GTSNPN and CDR2 SVGIG (reference sequence). The CDR3 is CAWSQLVGYQETQYF. In nucleotides, the CDR3 is TGTGCCTGGAGTCAATTAGTGGGGTATCAAGAGACCCAGTACTTC.

On this clone itself: The same CDR3 arises from other DNA sequences in this sample as well. V gene TRBV27 combines with J gene TRBJ2-7; D ambiguous. Germline CDR1 MNHEY, CDR2 SMNVEV (reference sequence). This CDR3 contains 12 residues. The germline V and J ends were trimmed by 5 bases and 0 bases, with 5 bases remaining between them. The CDR3 DNA sequence: TGTGCCAGCAGTCGAAGCTCCTACGAGCAGTACTTC. This translates into CASSRSSYEQYF.

CDR3 protein: CAWSVGLTSSYNEQFF. CDR3 nucleotide sequence: TGTGCCTGGAGTGTAGGGTTGACGAGCTCCTACAATGAGCAGTTCTTC. The chain carries TRBV30 and TRBJ2-1; D remains unclear. CDR3 length: 16 residues. Germline V lookup: CDR1 GTSNPN, CDR2 SVGIG (reference sequence). V lost 0 bases, J lost 0 bases, and 12 bases lay in between.

This sequence joins TRBV9 and TRBJ2-3; D gene uncertain. The CDR3 runs to 12 residues. Deletions cut 0 bases from V and 6 bases from J, with 5 bases between. Germline CDR1 is SGDLS and CDR2 is YYNGEE. The CDR3 bases are TGTGCCAGCAGCGTAGCTTTGGATACGCAGTATTTT. This gives the protein CASSVALDTQYF.

This chain links TRBV29-1 with TRBJ1-1, with no clear D. The CDR3 sequence is 12 residues long. Germline values: CDR1 SQVTM, CDR2 ANQGSEA. The V end lost 6 bases, the J end lost 3 bases, and 11 bases lay between the germline ends. DNA of the CDR3: TGCAGCGTCGCAGGTTGGGACACTGAAGCTTTCTTT. As protein: CSVAGWDTEAFF. The variable domain in full, with the rest retrieved from reference TRBV29-1 and TRBJ1-1, is SAVISQKPSRDICQRGTSLTIQCQVDSQVTMMFWYRQQPGQSLTLIATANQGSEATYESGFVIDKFPISRPNLTFSTLTVSNMSPEDSSIYLCSVAGWDTEAFFGQGTRLTVV.

The rearrangement joins TRBV30 to TRBJ2-5; tentatively, D is TRBD1 or TRBD2 (6 bases each). The DNA end is a closer match to TRBJ2-7, so the J assignment may be wrong. The CDR3 is 14 amino acids. The V gene's germline CDR1 is GTSNPN and CDR2 SVGIG (reference sequence). The CDR3 region has the DNA TGTGCCTGGAGTAAGGGGGGAATGATTTACGAGCAGTACTTC. As protein: CAWSKGGMIYEQYF.

The J gene is TRBJ2-1, the V gene TRBV2; D not certain. CDR3 length equals 12 residues. Germline V gene data show CDR1 as SNHLY and CDR2 as FYNNEI. V shed 8 bases and J shed 15 bases, with 20 bases lying between them. The CDR3 loop is CASGPSHLGVFF. For the CDR3, the DNA is TGTGCCAGCGGGCCTTCCCATCTCGGAGTGTTCTTC.

This clone was counted a single time. This chain uses TRBV27 with TRBJ2-7; TRBD1 agrees at 7 bases. CDR3 size: 12 residues. J gave up 3 bases and V 4 bases, and 0 bases lay outside the gene matches. Germline V gene lookup returns CDR1 MNHEY and CDR2 SMNVEV (reference sequence). The CDR3 sequence is CASSWTGYEQYF. CDR3 DNA sequence: TGTGCCAGCAGTTGGACAGGCTACGAGCAGTACTTC.

The genes are TRBV25-1 and TRBJ2-1, with 11 bases that match TRBD2. CDR1 is MGHDK, CDR2 SYGVNS, per germline. The J segment lost 7 bases and the V segment lost 8 bases, leaving 4 bases of the junction unmatched. CDR3 size: 13 residues. The CDR3 sequence is CASSWTSGNEQFF. The CDR3 DNA follows: TGTGCCAGCTCCTGGACTAGCGGGAATGAGCAGTTCTTC. Combining the CDR3 with reference TRBV25-1 and TRBJ2-1 gives the whole variable domain EADIYQTPRYLVIGTGKKITLECSQTMGHDKMYWYQQDPGMELHLIHYSYGVNSTEKGDLSSESTVSRIRTEHFPLTLESARPSHTSQYLCASSWTSGNEQFFGPGTRLTVL.

This chain uses TRBV18 with TRBJ2-2; 7 nucleotides agree with TRBD2. CDR3 length equals 14 residues. Trimming took 1 base from V and 5 from J; bases not matched to a gene: 1. Germline assignment: CDR1 KGHSH and CDR2 LQKENI. The CDR3 sequence: CASSPREGTGELFF. For the CDR3, the DNA is TGTGCCAGCTCACCACGGGAGGGAACCGGGGAGCTGTTTTTT.

This clone has a single count. One base separates it from a far larger clone, so it is likely a read error. Given the absence of the conserved phenylalanine or tryptophan at the CDR3 end, a read error is likely. The CDR3, as DNA: TGTGCCAGCAGTGACCCTGGGCACACTCCGTTTTACGAGCAGTACTCC. Translated: CASSDPGHTPFYEQYS. This sequence joins TRBV28 and TRBJ2-7; unclear D gene. The CDR3 loop spans 16 amino acids. Germline CDR1 MDHEN, CDR2 SYDVKM. With 5 bases removed from V and 4 bases from J, the gap between germline ends came to 21 bases.